This T cell receptor beta chain originates from a study of blood T cells in healthy people across ages. Germline values: CDR1 DFQATT, CDR2 SNEGSKA (reference sequence). The CDR3 is 17 amino acids. After removal of 1 base from V and 3 bases from J, the junction contained 10 bases not matched to a gene. Through a sample-barcoded 5' primer and a J-beta primer mix, a second PCR was run for roughly 7 to 12 cycles. In TCRdb, the 5' RACE reads were re-called with MiXCR into one record per CDR3 protein. Of about 770,000 distinct CDR3 sequences listed, 44% were seen once; the top ten hold roughly 19%. There are a few counts of this clonotype. Healthy Russian Caucasian donors spanned ages about 6 to 100 years. Whenever a sample was processed, at least 6.5 million PBMCs were isolated.

The source material was blood. This sequence originates from a man aged 55 to 70 in good health. The J gene is TRBJ2-7, the V gene TRBV20-1; 12 bases line up with TRBD2. The CDR3 bases are TGCAGTGCTAGAGGGACTAGCGGGGCCCTATTCTACTACGAGCAGTACTTC. Translated, it gives CSARGTSGALFYYEQYF.